The clone carrying this T cell receptor (beta chain) has only a few counts. The antigen remains unidentified. This specimen belongs to a study of cytomegalovirus exposure and HLA in healthy donors. It was with 60 Vbeta and 13 Jbeta primers that the PCR ran. Only in-frame clones appear in the TCRdb table, and some are missing; sequencing was by immunoSEQ multiplex PCR. Found here are about 150,000 clones, less than 10% of them singletons; the top ten hold 1.5% to 2%. General study points: Several of the most significant clusters appeared linked to common viral pathogens, based on a later analysis. Available immune exposure information was restricted to CMV serostatus only. The authors assumed roughly uniform sequencing depth across donors for presence/absence analyses.

V was clipped by 7 bases and J by 6 bases; unmatched bases: 7. Germline assignment: CDR1 SEHNR and CDR2 FQNEAQ (reference sequence). This CDR3 spans 15 amino acids. As for the donors, each was a healthy bone marrow donor. This chain connects TRBV7-9 to TRBJ2-3; 13 nucleotides agree with TRBD2. The sample taken for sequencing was PBMCs. The TCR comes from a male donor in good health and CMV-seronegative. The CDR3 is CASTRLAGGSDTQYF. CDR3 coding DNA: TGTGCCAGCACAAGACTAGCGGGGGGCAGCGATACGCAGTATTTT.